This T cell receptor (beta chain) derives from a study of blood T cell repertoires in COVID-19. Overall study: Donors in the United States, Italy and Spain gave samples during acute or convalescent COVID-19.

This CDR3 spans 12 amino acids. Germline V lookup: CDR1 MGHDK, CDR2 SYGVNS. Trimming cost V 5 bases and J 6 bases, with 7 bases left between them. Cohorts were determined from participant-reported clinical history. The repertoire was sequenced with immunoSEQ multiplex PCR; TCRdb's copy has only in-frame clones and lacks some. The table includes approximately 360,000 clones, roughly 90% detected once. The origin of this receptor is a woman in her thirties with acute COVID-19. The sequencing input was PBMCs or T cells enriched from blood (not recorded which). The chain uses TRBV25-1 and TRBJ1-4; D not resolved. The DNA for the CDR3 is TGTGCCAGCAGTCGGGAGGATGAAAAACTGTTTTTT. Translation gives CASSREDEKLFF.